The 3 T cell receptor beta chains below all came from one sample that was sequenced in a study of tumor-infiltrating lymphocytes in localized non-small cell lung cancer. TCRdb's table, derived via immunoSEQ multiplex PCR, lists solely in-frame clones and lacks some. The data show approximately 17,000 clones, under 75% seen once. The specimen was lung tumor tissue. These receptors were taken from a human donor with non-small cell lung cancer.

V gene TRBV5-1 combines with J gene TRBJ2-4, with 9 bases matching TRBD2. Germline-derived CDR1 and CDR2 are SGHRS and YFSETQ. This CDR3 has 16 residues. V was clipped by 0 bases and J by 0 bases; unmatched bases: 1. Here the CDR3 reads CASSLASGVAKNIQYF. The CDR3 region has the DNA TGCGCCAGCAGCTTGGCTAGCGGGGTAGCCAAAAACATTCAGTACTTC.

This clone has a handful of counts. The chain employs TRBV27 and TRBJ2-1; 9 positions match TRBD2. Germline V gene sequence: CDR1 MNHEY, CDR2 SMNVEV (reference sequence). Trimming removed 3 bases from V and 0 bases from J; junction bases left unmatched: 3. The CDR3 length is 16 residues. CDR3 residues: CASSFPSGTSYNEQFF. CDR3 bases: TGTGCCAGCAGTTTCCCTAGCGGGACCTCCTACAATGAGCAGTTCTTC.

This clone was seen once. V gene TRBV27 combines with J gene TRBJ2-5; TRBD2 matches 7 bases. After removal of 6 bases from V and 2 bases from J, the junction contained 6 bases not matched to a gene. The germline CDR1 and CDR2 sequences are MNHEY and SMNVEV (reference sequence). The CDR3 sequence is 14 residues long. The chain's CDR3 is CASRGAGVQETQYF. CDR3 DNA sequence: TGTGCCAGCAGGGGCGCGGGGGTGCAAGAGACCCAGTACTTC.